Listed here are 3 T cell receptor beta chains from one sample, sequenced in a study of blood T cells in healthy people across ages. The second PCR ran roughly 6 to 11 cycles with a sample-barcoded 5' primer and J-beta primers. In TCRdb, the 5' RACE reads were re-called with MiXCR into one record per CDR3 protein. The sample includes 450,000 to 700,000 distinct CDR3 sequences, 27% of them seen just once. What was sequenced was blood. The receptor set was obtained from a woman between 70 and 85 years old in good health.

With respect to this clonotype: Germline and junction disagree at one end, which may indicate a read error. This chain connects TRBV12-5 to TRBJ1-1, with D maybe TRBD1 (6 bases). This CDR3 is built from 13 residues. CDR1 is LGHNT, CDR2 FRNRAP, per germline. The CDR3 sequence: CASAPDSYTKAFF. The CDR3 DNA sequence: TGTGCTAGTGCCCCGGACAGCTACACTAAAGCTTTCTTT.

In this sample, this clonotype turned up a few times. DNA of the CDR3: TGTGCCACCAGCAGAGACAGGGTTGAGACCCAGTACTTC. Translating gives CATSRDRVETQYF. The chain carries TRBV15 and TRBJ2-5, with D possibly matching TRBD1 (5 bases). The CDR3 length is 13 residues. In germline, CDR1 is LNHNV, CDR2 YYDKDF (reference sequence). V gave up 0 bases and J gave up 5 bases, with 7 bases separating them.

The chain couples TRBV9 to TRBJ1-2; perhaps TRBD1 as D (6 bases). Trimming removed 4 bases at V and 3 bases at J, with 10 bases between. Germline lookup yields CDR1 SGDLS and CDR2 YYNGEE. The CDR3 length is 13 residues. The CDR3 spells CASSLQGHYGYTF. The CDR3 DNA reads TGTGCCAGCAGCCTCCAGGGGCACTATGGCTACACCTTC. Using reference TRBV9 and TRBJ1-2 for the parts outside the CDR3, the full variable domain is DSGVTQTPKHLITATGQRVTLRCSPRSGDLSVYWYQQSLDQGLQFLIQYYNGEERAKGNILERFSAQQFPDLHSELNLSSLELGDSALYFCASSLQGHYGYTFGSGTRLTVV.